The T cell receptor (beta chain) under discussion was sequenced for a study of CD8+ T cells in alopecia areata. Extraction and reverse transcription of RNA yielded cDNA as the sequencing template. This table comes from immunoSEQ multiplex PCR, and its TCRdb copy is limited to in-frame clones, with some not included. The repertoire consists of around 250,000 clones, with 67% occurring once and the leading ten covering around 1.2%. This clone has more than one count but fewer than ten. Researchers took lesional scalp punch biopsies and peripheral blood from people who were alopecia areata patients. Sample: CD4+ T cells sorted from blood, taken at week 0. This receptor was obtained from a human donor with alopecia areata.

The CDR3 sequence is CASNTGVGETQYF. CDR3 DNA: TGTGCCAGCAACACGGGAGTGGGGGAGACCCAGTACTTC. This chain links TRBV7-2 with TRBJ2-5, with D perhaps matching TRBD2 (6 bases). The V and J ends lost 7 bases and 5 bases respectively, with 14 bases between them. The germline V gene encodes CDR1 SGHTA and CDR2 FQGNSA. The CDR3 is made up of 13 amino acids.